This T cell receptor beta chain was observed in a study of blood T cell repertoires in COVID-19. In the study overall: Sites in the United States, Italy and Spain provided acute and convalescent COVID-19 samples. Sources were T cells, B-cell-depleted T cells, or PBMCs; the material itself was cDNA or gDNA.

There are 14 residues in the CDR3. CDR1 and CDR2 (germline): SGHNT, YENEEA. V was cut by 1 base and J by 2 bases, with 9 bases left in between. Original data processing: Amplification with reference gene primers provided the estimates of nucleated cell counts. Libraries were prepared by immunoSEQ multiplex PCR; TCRdb keeps only in-frame clonotypes and omits some of them. V, J and clone size reflect that table, while D and trimming were determined from the DNA. The sample lists more than 50,000 clones, 70% to 90% seen once, with about 18% in the top ten. This TCR came from a human donor in a cohort sampled during active COVID-19. Input material: peripheral blood. The V and J genes are TRBV11-3 and TRBJ2-7; possibly TRBD1 for D (6 bases). CDR3 residues: CASSLGRTAYEQYF. The DNA of the CDR3 is TGTGCCAGCAGCTTAGGAAGGACAGCCTACGAGCAGTACTTC.